Listed below are T cell receptor beta chains from one sample, sequenced in a study of siplizumab effects on memory and regulatory T cells. Profiled with immunoSEQ multiplex PCR; TCRdb holds only in-frame clones, not every one. Among 85,000 to 120,000 clones listed, approximately 90% were seen once. The source material was CD4+ T cells sorted from blood. The receptors were gathered from a human donor in good health. Each CDR3 is given with its conserved first and last residue. D genes are given only for firm matches. Clone size is not always given. Where it is, it says once, few, many or a class for expanded clones.

cdr3_aa	cdr3_nt	v_call	j_call	d_call	clone_size	cdr3_length
CASGRYYEQYF	TGTGCCTCAGGGCGATACTACGAGCAGTACTTC	TRBV30	TRBJ2-7	-	once	11
CASSVATGRGWGYTF	TGTGCCAGCAGCGTAGCTACAGGGAGAGGCTGGGGCTACACCTTC	TRBV9	TRBJ1-2	-	-	15
CASSPGSSVDEQYF	TGTGCCAGCTCACCGGGGTCTAGCGTCGACGAGCAGTACTTC	TRBV18	TRBJ2-7	-	-	14
CASSLWFGGRKGNTIYF	TGTGCCAGCAGTTTATGGTTCGGGGGGCGAAAGGGAAACACCATATATTTT	TRBV27	TRBJ1-3	-	-	17
CASKPTGTNYGYTF	TGTGCCAGTAAGCCGACAGGGACAAACTATGGCTACACCTTC	TRBV19	TRBJ1-2	TRBD1	-	14
CASSDLEGGNQPQHF	TGTGCCAGCAGTGACTTAGAGGGAGGGAATCAGCCCCAGCATTTT	TRBV25-1	TRBJ1-5	-	-	15
CATSRIRLAGVEQYF	TGTGCCACCAGCAGAATAAGACTAGCGGGTGTTGAGCAGTACTTC	TRBV15	TRBJ2-7	TRBD2	-	15
CASSKLTGGGNYEQYF	TGCGCCAGCAGCAAGTTAACAGGGGGCGGGAATTACGAGCAGTACTTC	TRBV5-1	TRBJ2-7	TRBD1	-	16
CAISNSTYEQYF	TGTGCCATCAGTAACAGCACCTACGAGCAGTACTTC	TRBV10-3	TRBJ2-7	-	-	12
CASSLRTYIPPSKNIQYF	TGTGCCAGCAGCCTTCGAACCTACATACCTCCGTCCAAAAACATTCAGTACTTC	TRBV11-1	TRBJ2-4	-	-	18
CASSSRGTYNEQFF	TGTGCCAGCAGCTCCAGGGGTACTTACAATGAGCAGTTCTTC	TRBV11-2	TRBJ2-1	-	-	14
CASSQPQGRNTIYF	TGCGCCAGCAGCCAACCTCAGGGAAGAAACACCATATATTTT	TRBV4-1	TRBJ1-3	-	-	14
CASSVSGSSGTQYF	TGTGCCAGCAGCGTGAGCGGGAGTAGCGGTACGCAGTATTTT	TRBV5-8	TRBJ2-3	TRBD2	-	14
CASSLHSAGGADYGYTF	TGTGCCAGCAGCTTACACTCGGCAGGGGGCGCCGACTATGGCTACACCTTC	TRBV7-9	TRBJ1-2	TRBD1	-	17